The 20 T cell receptor beta chains below come from one sample, sequenced in a study of OX40 agonist ivuxolimab in advanced cancers. Method: immunoSEQ multiplex PCR; TCRdb's copy keeps in-frame clones and lacks some. This sample has under 45,000 clones, with 74% found just once. Source: CD4+ or CD8+ T cells sorted from blood, taken in a trial of the OX40 agonist ivuxolimab. These TCRs come from an adult with an advanced solid tumor such as melanoma, head and neck, liver or kidney cancer.

J is TRBJ1-2 and V is TRBV6-1; possibly TRBD1 for D (6 bases). V gave up 4 bases and J gave up 1 base, with 13 bases separating them. The CDR3 is 15 amino acids. CDR1 MNHNS and CDR2 SASEGT come from the germline V gene. This chain's CDR3 is CASSGRDTINYGYTF. CDR3 in DNA: TGTGCCAGCAGTGGCCGGGACACCATTAACTATGGCTACACCTTC.

This chain joins TRBV6-1 and TRBJ1-2; no firm D call. The CDR3 sequence is 11 residues long. V was pared by 7 bases and J by 3 bases, with 6 bases between. Germline V gene sequence: CDR1 MNHNS, CDR2 SASEGT. The CDR3 nucleotides are TGTGCCAGCACAAGTGACTATGGCTACACCTTC. Translated: CASTSDYGYTF.

This chain uses TRBV18 with TRBJ1-1; D not certain. Looked up from germline, CDR1 is KGHSH and CDR2 is LQKENI. V lost 0 bases, J lost 0 bases, and 2 bases lay in between. The CDR3 is made up of 13 amino acids. The CDR3 sequence: CASSPPVNTEAFF. CDR3 DNA sequence: TGTGCCAGCTCACCACCCGTGAACACTGAAGCTTTCTTT.

The J gene is TRBJ2-2, the V gene TRBV5-1; 10 bases line up with TRBD2. The V and J ends lost 5 bases and 4 bases, in that order; junction bases with no gene match: 8. This CDR3 comprises 16 residues. In germline, CDR1 is SGHRS, CDR2 YFSETQ. The CDR3 spells CASSYSGGPITGELFF. DNA of the CDR3: TGCGCCAGCAGTTATAGCGGGGGGCCAATCACCGGGGAGCTGTTTTTT.

This rearrangement joins TRBV6-1 to TRBJ2-3; D is unclear. CDR1 is MNHNS, CDR2 SASEGT, per germline. V was shortened by 2 bases and J by 10 bases, with 10 bases between the two germline ends. CDR3 length equals 12 residues. CDR3 coding DNA: TGTGCCAGCAGTGAACTCCCCCCATCGCAGTATTTT. It codes for CASSELPPSQYF.

The chain uses TRBV4-1 and TRBJ2-5, with D possibly being TRBD1 or TRBD2 (5 bases each). The V end was cut by 3 bases, the J end by 5 bases, with 10 bases between. CDR1 and CDR2 (germline): MGHRA, YSYEKL. The CDR3 length is 13 residues. The CDR3 loop is CASSHGTGETQYF. The CDR3 DNA is TGCGCCAGCAGCCACGGGACCGGGGAGACCCAGTACTTC.

This clone has just a few counts. The chain uses TRBV30 and TRBJ1-6, with 10 bases lining up with TRBD1. The V gene's germline CDR1 is GTSNPN and CDR2 SVGIG (reference sequence). This CDR3 comprises 14 residues. J lost 8 bases, V lost 5 bases, and 6 bases had no gene match. The CDR3 sequence is CAWSPGQGYSPLHF. As DNA, the CDR3 is TGTGCCTGGTCGCCGGGACAGGGGTATTCACCCCTCCACTTT. Complete variable domain (other parts from reference TRBV30 and TRBJ1-6): SQTIHQWPATLVQPVGSPLSLECTVEGTSNPNLYWYRQAAGRGLQLLFYSVGIGQISSEVPQNLSASRPQDRQFILSSKKLLLSDSGFYLCAWSPGQGYSPLHFGNGTRLTVT.

This chain uses TRBV7-3 with TRBJ2-1; D may correspond to TRBD1 or TRBD2 (5 bases each). Trimming pared 6 bases from V and 2 bases from J, leaving 14 bases between. The CDR3 has 15 amino acids. The germline V gene has CDR1 SGHTA and CDR2 FQGTGA. The CDR3 DNA reads as TGTGCCAGCAGGTTGGGGGACGGCCCCTACAATGAGCAGTTCTTC. Protein sequence: CASRLGDGPYNEQFF.

The chain has TRBV6-1 and TRBJ2-2; 8 nucleotides line up with TRBD1. CDR3 length equals 14 residues. With V trimmed by 6 bases and J by 4 bases, 4 bases remained unmatched. CDR1 is MNHNS, CDR2 SASEGT, per germline. CDR3: CASRDRGGTGELFF. Here the CDR3 DNA reads TGTGCCAGCAGAGACAGGGGTGGCACCGGGGAGCTGTTTTTT.

This clone was seen a handful of times. The rearrangement uses TRBV4-1 and TRBJ1-3, with unresolved D. Trimming stripped 5 bases from V and 11 bases from J, with 16 bases between. The CDR3 is made up of 13 amino acids. Germline CDR1 and CDR2: MGHRA and YSYEKL. Written as DNA, the CDR3 is TGCGCCAGCAGCGAAGTAGAGGGTTCCCCCATATATTTT. It specifies CASSEVEGSPIYF.

This chain links TRBV11-2 with TRBJ2-2; 12 positions match TRBD2. CDR1 is SGHAT and CDR2 is FQNNGV in the germline V gene. Trimming cost V 7 bases and J 6 bases; bases outside gene matches: 6. The CDR3 length is 15 residues. The CDR3 region has the DNA TGTGCCAGCAAACCTAGCGGGGGGGCCTCCGGGGAGCTGTTTTTT. This encodes CASKPSGGASGELFF.

The chain recombines TRBV7-6 with TRBJ2-7, with D possibly TRBD1 on 5 matching bases. V lost 5 bases, J lost 0 bases, and 11 bases lay in between. This CDR3 is 14 amino acids long. Germline-derived CDR1 and CDR2 are SGHVS and FNYEAQ. The CDR3 bases are TGTGCCAGCAGCCAGCGACAGAGCTCCTACGAGCAGTACTTC. Translated, it gives CASSQRQSSYEQYF.

The chain recombines TRBV2 with TRBJ1-2; 8 positions agree with TRBD1. This CDR3 contains 13 residues. The J segment lost 3 bases and the V segment lost 7 bases, leaving 4 bases of the junction unmatched. Germline CDR1 reads SNHLY; CDR2 reads FYNNEI. The CDR3 coding sequence is TGTGCCAGCACCCTGACAGGGGACTATGGCTACACCTTC. This gives the protein CASTLTGDYGYTF.

The chain has TRBV7-9 and TRBJ2-1, with D perhaps TRBD2 (5 bases). This CDR3 contains 15 residues. V dropped 5 bases and J dropped 4 bases, with 15 bases sitting between them. Looked up from germline, CDR1 is SEHNR and CDR2 is FQNEAQ (reference sequence). The CDR3 DNA follows: TGTGCCAGCAGCCTTGGACGGGATTCTTACAATGAGCAGTTCTTC. As protein: CASSLGRDSYNEQFF. The whole variable domain, filled in from reference TRBV7-9 and TRBJ2-1, reads DTGVSQNPRHKITKRGQNVTFRCDPISEHNRLYWYRQTLGQGPEFLTYFQNEAQLEKSRLLSDRFSAERPKGSFSTLEIQRTEQGDSAMYLCASSLGRDSYNEQFFGPGTRLTVL.

The chain combines TRBV5-6 with TRBJ2-7, with unresolved D. Trimming took 4 bases from V and 3 from J, leaving 23 bases between them. Germline V lookup: CDR1 SGHDT, CDR2 YYEEEE. The CDR3 length is 17 residues. The CDR3 is CASSLTGPISAFYEQYV. The CDR3 DNA reads TGTGCCAGCAGCCTAACCGGGCCTATTTCTGCTTTCTACGAGCAGTACGTC.

The CDR3 nucleotides read TGTGCCAGCCAAGGGACCTTTGATTACGAGCAGTACGTC. It translates to CASQGTFDYEQYV. V usage is TRBV2 and J usage is TRBJ2-7; D assignment may be TRBD1 or TRBD2 (5 bases each). V lost 8 bases to trimming and J lost 4 bases, with 15 bases between them. This CDR3 is built from 13 residues. Per the germline V gene, CDR1 is SNHLY and CDR2 is FYNNEI.

The chain combines TRBV6-5 with TRBJ1-2; D perhaps matches TRBD1 (6 bases). The germline V gene has CDR1 MNHEY and CDR2 SVGAGI. Trimming cost V 6 bases and J 4 bases, with 12 bases left between them. CDR3 length: 13 amino acids. The CDR3 loop reads CASRKGDRYGYTF. The CDR3 nucleotides read TGTGCCAGCAGAAAGGGGGACCGCTATGGCTACACCTTC.

CDR3: CASKKGDTQYF. CDR3 nucleotide sequence: TGCGCCAGCAAAAAGGGGGATACGCAGTATTTT. This chain joins TRBV5-1 and TRBJ2-3; tentatively, D is TRBD1 (5 bases). The germline V gene has CDR1 SGHRS and CDR2 YFSETQ. Trimming shortened V by 6 bases and J by 6 bases, and 8 bases separated the two germline ends. The CDR3 contains 11 residues.

This clone appeared a single time. This chain connects TRBV5-8 to TRBJ2-1; TRBD1 aligns across 10 bases. After removal of 3 bases from V and 5 bases from J, the junction contained 5 bases not matched to a gene. Germline-derived CDR1 and CDR2 are SGHTS and YDEGEE. The length of the CDR3 is 15 residues. In DNA, the CDR3 is TGTGCCAGCAGCTGGGCCGGGACAGGGGACAATGAGCAGTTCTTC. Its protein product is CASSWAGTGDNEQFF.

The gene calls are TRBV7-8 and TRBJ1-3, with D maybe TRBD1 (5 bases). Trimming took 5 bases from V and 2 from J, leaving 16 bases between them. This CDR3 has 16 amino acids. The V gene's germline CDR1 is SGHVS and CDR2 FQNEAQ. This CDR3 reads CASSPYAGTAGNTIYF. The DNA of the CDR3 is TGTGCCAGCAGCCCATATGCCGGGACTGCTGGAAACACCATATATTTT.